This paragraph reports one TCR beta chain. There is no known antigen for this receptor. Base qualities were left out, and no much larger clone turns up one base away. Library preparation used 5' RACE. Sequencing was performed on an Illumina HiSeq 2000. A universal primer binding site was added through template switching, and the final cDNA carried a unique molecular identifier so that TCR cDNA molecules could be counted accurately. Specific primers in the conserved constant-segment region were used to synthesize first-strand cDNA for TCR alpha and beta chains. To control for contamination, each cDNA library was double barcoded with a SMART-Mk sample barcode plus Illumina barcodes. TruSeq adapter sequences, together with Illumina sample barcodes, were added in two successive PCR steps. TCR alpha and beta cDNA libraries were sequenced on the Illumina HiSeq platform with custom primers. The paper's data handling went like this. Unique molecular identifiers were extracted from raw reads with MiGEC, and CDR3 positions were determined with MiXCR. Recombination models were inferred per individual with the repgenHMM and IGoR tools using an EM algorithm. The analysis of shared clonotypes was done with the tcR package in R, with sharing normalized by the product of cloneset sizes. To study raw recombination free of thymic and clonal selection effects, out-of-frame nonproductive sequences were analyzed. TCRdb reprocessing: public reads trimmed at Q25 with fastp, clones called with MiXCR, in-frame beta chains kept. One record per CDR3 amino acid sequence lists the most common genes and DNA. These V and J calls rely on TCRdb rather than the paper's analysis. For this sample there are roughly 770,000 distinct CDR3 sequences; roughly 18% appear just once. The ten largest clones represent under 15% of the sample.

These data are taken from a study of identical twins (dated by TCRdb to the mid-2010s). With respect to the entire study: To test whether fetal clonotypes persist, this study deep-sequenced TCR alpha and beta repertoires from monozygotic twins, from unrelated adults of various ages, and from cord blood. To rule out contamination, the twin experiments were replicated at different times with different library preparation protocols. The full study reports these points: In monozygotic twins, recombination models systematically underestimated out-of-frame TCR alpha sharing, but the models matched the sharing seen between unrelated individuals. Abundant cord blood beta clonotypes carried fewer insertions; young adult naive repertoires showed a weaker similar trend, while memory repertoires showed none. Conclusions relied on cross-sectional statistical analysis, since the same donors could not be followed over many years. Compared with coincidental sharing between unrelated individuals, an excess of low generation-probability sequences was observed among out-of-frame TCR alpha sequences shared between twins. Excess twin sharing in beta out-of-frame sequences was weaker because fewer shared sequences lowered the signal-to-noise ratio. Invariant T cells such as MAIT and iNKT could partly confound zero-insertion analyses, though diverse VJ usage argued against this for most clonotypes.

Reading from cysteine to phenylalanine, the CDR3 counts 13 amino acids. The DNA shown is the 39-base CDR3, in frame from base 1. V was cut back by 3 bases and J by 10 bases, leaving a gap of 13 bases between them. Every donor in the study was a healthy Caucasian. The twin cohort comprised three pairs of female monozygotic twins, all aged roughly 18 to 30 years. The RNA used for TCR libraries was isolated from peripheral blood mononuclear cells. The data also belong to a second study, concerning T cells expressing NK-cell markers. As described in the second report: TCR beta-chain repertoires were profiled in sorted CD3+CD56+NKG2C+, CD3+CD56+NKG2C- and CD3+CD56-NKG2C+ T-cell subsets from eight donors. Among the eight sequenced donors, seven were HCMV-seropositive and one was HCMV-seronegative. In several experiments an anti-gammadeltaTCR antibody was added to restrict sorting to alphabetaTCR-expressing T cells. In more than 5 donors, the dominant CD3+CD56+NKG2C+ clonotypes ranked among the top 10 CD8+ clonotypes, making up roughly 1.0-7.0% of CD8+ T cells. Those dominant clonotypes were again the most abundant among CD3+CD56-NKG2C+ cells in a handful of donors, at roughly 25-65%. Whether the expanded NKG2C-expressing T cell clones were specific for HCMV antigens was left unclear. The study sequenced eight donors, all healthy volunteers chosen at random: three men and five women. To determine HCMV serostatus, a commercial ELISA kit was used to detect HCMV-specific IgG in serum. For roughly six donors, bulk peripheral blood T-cell repertoires were additionally sequenced from unsorted PBMC. MIGEC was used to demultiplex reads and group the reads by UMI, and MiTCR was used to assemble and quantify clonotypes. To remove erroneous sequences, TCR cDNA sequences were retained only when supported by two or more reads. Downstream repertoire analysis used the tcR package, and clonotypes were matched across fractions by CDR3 nucleotide sequence plus V segment. Antigen specificity was annotated against VDJdb with VDJmatch, allowing one amino acid substitution in CDR3.

Source material: PBMCs. This chain is built from TRBV12-3 or TRBV12-4 and TRBJ2-1; no D gene is confidently identified. This TCR came from a woman under 30 in good health. Read as DNA, the sequence is TGTGCCAGCAGTTTTCGGCGAGGTCTCGAGCAGTTCTTC. Translated, this is CASSFRRGLEQFF.